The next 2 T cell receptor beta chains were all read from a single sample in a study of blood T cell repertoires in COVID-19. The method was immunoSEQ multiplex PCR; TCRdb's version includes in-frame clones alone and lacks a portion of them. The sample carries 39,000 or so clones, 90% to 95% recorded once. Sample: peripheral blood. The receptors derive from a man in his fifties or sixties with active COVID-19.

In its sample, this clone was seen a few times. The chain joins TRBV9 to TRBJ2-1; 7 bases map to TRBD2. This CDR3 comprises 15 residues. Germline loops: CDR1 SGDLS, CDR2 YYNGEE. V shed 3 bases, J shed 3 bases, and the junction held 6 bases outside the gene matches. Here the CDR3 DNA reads TGTGCCAGCAGCGGAGGACTAGGCCTCTACAATGAGCAGTTCTTC. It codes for CASSGGLGLYNEQFF.

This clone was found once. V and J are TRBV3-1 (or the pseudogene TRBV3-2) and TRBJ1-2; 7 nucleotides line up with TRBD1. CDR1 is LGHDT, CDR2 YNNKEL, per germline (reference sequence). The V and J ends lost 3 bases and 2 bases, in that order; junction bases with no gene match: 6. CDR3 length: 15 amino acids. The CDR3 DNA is TGTGCCAGCAGCCATGGGGACAGAAACAACTATGGCTACACCTTC. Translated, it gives CASSHGDRNNYGYTF.